The entry below gives a single T cell receptor (beta chain) sequence along with its context. Method: immunoSEQ multiplex PCR; TCRdb's copy keeps in-frame clones and lacks some. The table has under 140,000 clones, 94% seen once. This entry comes from a study of T cell responses to AZD1222 COVID-19 vaccine. This CDR3 has 16 amino acids. Germline assignment: CDR1 SGHVS and CDR2 FQNEAQ. V was clipped by 2 bases and J by 0 bases, with 13 bases between them. The sequence was obtained from an adult who received the AZD1222 COVID-19 vaccine. This specimen consisted of peripheral blood, obtained 28 days after the second AZD1222 dose. J is TRBJ1-1 and V is TRBV7-8; D is uncertain. CDR3: CASSLRRNSLNTEAFF. The CDR3 bases are TGTGCCAGCAGCTTACGTCGCAACAGCCTGAACACTGAAGCTTTCTTT.